A single count supports the clone carrying this TCR beta chain. In germline, CDR1 is SGHVS, CDR2 FNYEAQ. V lost 2 bases to trimming and J lost 5 bases, with 15 bases between them. CDR3 length: 15 amino acids. The data derive from a study of T cell responses to AZD1222 COVID-19 vaccine. Profiled with immunoSEQ multiplex PCR; TCRdb holds only in-frame clones, not every one. The sample carries about 180,000 clones, approximately 94% recorded once. This TCR came from an adult in good health. The chain links TRBV7-6 to TRBJ2-5; possible D gene TRBD2, 5 bases. This material consisted of peripheral blood, taken on day 0 of AZD1222 vaccination. CDR3 DNA: TGTGCCAGCAGCTTAAAAATTCGGGAAACGGAGACCCAGTACTTC. This translates into CASSLKIRETETQYF.